This entry lists 25 T cell receptor beta chains sequenced from one sample in a study of blood T cell repertoires in COVID-19. Profiled with immunoSEQ multiplex PCR; TCRdb holds only in-frame clones, not every one. This table has just over 150,000 clones, approximately 80% appearing once. The sequencing input was peripheral blood. The receptors come from a woman over 75 with acute or convalescent COVID-19.

This clone has a single count. The chain joins TRBV29-1 to TRBJ1-1; TRBD1 agrees at 7 bases. The CDR3 is 13 residues long. The germline V gene encodes CDR1 SQVTM and CDR2 ANQGSEA. V was clipped by 6 bases and J by 11 bases; unmatched bases: 15. Written as DNA, the CDR3 is TGCAGCGTCTCCCAGGACAGGCCACCGAGGGCTTTCTTT. Translation gives CSVSQDRPPRAFF.

The chain joins TRBV6-2 or TRBV6-3 to TRBJ1-1; 7 bases are a match to TRBD1. There are 12 residues in the CDR3. CDR1 is MNHEY, CDR2 SVGEGT, per germline. V lost 4 bases to trimming and J lost 11 bases; unmatched junction nucleotides: 7. The CDR3 DNA is TGTGCCAGCAGTTCCATACAGGGGTCGGCTTTCTTT. Encoded protein: CASSSIQGSAFF.

The CDR3 DNA reads TGTGCCAGCAGTCCGGCCTACGAGCAGTACTTC. This codes for CASSPAYEQYF. The J gene is TRBJ2-7, the V gene TRBV6-5; D gene uncertain. The germline CDR1 and CDR2 sequences are MNHEY and SVGAGI. The CDR3 covers 11 residues. Trimming removed 5 bases from V and 2 bases from J, with 4 bases in between.

The V call is TRBV6-5, the J call TRBJ1-5; the D gene is possibly TRBD1 (5 bases). Germline V gene lookup returns CDR1 MNHEY and CDR2 SVGAGI. The CDR3 has 13 amino acids. V lost 2 bases and J 6 bases, leaving 8 bases between the germline ends. CDR3 nucleotides: TGTGCCAGCAGTTACAGGGGAGGTCAGCCCCAGCATTTT. It yields the protein CASSYRGGQPQHF.

This chain uses TRBV5-1 with TRBJ2-3; TRBD1 might be the D (6 bases). The CDR3 spans 13 residues. Germline-derived CDR1 and CDR2 are SGHRS and YFSETQ. V was cut by 3 bases and J by 6 bases, with 11 bases left in between. The CDR3 protein is CASSYWGRDTQYF. The CDR3 region has the DNA TGCGCCAGCAGCTATTGGGGGCGGGATACGCAGTATTTT.

V and J are TRBV19 and TRBJ1-5; the D gene is possibly TRBD1 (5 bases). The germline V gene encodes CDR1 LNHDA and CDR2 SQIVND (reference sequence). This CDR3 spans 16 amino acids. V was shortened by 6 bases and J by 2 bases, with 17 bases between the two germline ends. The CDR3 DNA reads TGTGCCAGTAGCGCTGGCGGGGGATCGGGCAATCAGCCCCAGCATTTT. The encoded protein is CASSAGGGSGNQPQHF.

With regard to this clone: Other nucleotide sequences from this sample produce the same CDR3. The chain has TRBV29-1 and TRBJ1-1, with D possibly TRBD1 on 5 matching bases. The length of the CDR3 is 13 residues. The germline V and J ends were trimmed by 1 base and 1 base, with 7 bases remaining between them. The germline V gene encodes CDR1 SQVTM and CDR2 ANQGSEA. CDR3 loop: CSVEGRGNTEAFF. In nucleotides, the CDR3 is TGCAGCGTTGAAGGTAGGGGGAACACTGAAGCTTTCTTT.

The chain is built from TRBV18 and TRBJ1-2, with 9 bases aligning to TRBD1. CDR3 length equals 16 residues. Germline assignment: CDR1 KGHSH and CDR2 LQKENI. V gave up 3 bases and J gave up 4 bases; unmatched junction bases: 9. The CDR3 loop is CASSPETGGARYGYTF. For the CDR3, the DNA is TGTGCCAGCTCACCTGAAACAGGGGGCGCGCGCTATGGCTACACCTTC.

V is TRBV10-3 and J is TRBJ1-1, with D possibly being TRBD1 (6 bases). Looked up from germline, CDR1 is ENHRY and CDR2 is SYGVKD. V shed 9 bases and J shed 1 base, with 9 bases lying between them. The CDR3 length is 12 residues. The DNA of the CDR3 is TGTGCCATTTGGGACACGAACACTGAAGCTTTCTTT. This sequence encodes CAIWDTNTEAFF.

The chain links TRBV2 to TRBJ2-1; D is unclear. The CDR3 has 15 residues. Germline CDR1 reads SNHLY; CDR2 reads FYNNEI. Trimming took off 3 bases at V and 0 bases at J, with 9 bases between the two ends. The CDR3 protein is CASSELRSSYNEQFF. CDR3 in DNA: TGTGCCAGCAGTGAGCTAAGAAGCTCCTACAATGAGCAGTTCTTC.

This chain links TRBV9 with TRBJ1-2; D remains unclear. Germline CDR1 reads SGDLS; CDR2 reads YYNGEE. The length of the CDR3 is 15 residues. Deletions cut 0 bases from V and 4 bases from J, with 13 bases between. In DNA, the CDR3 is TGTGCCAGCAGCGTAGGAAGAAATCAGGCCTATGGCTACACCTTC. It specifies CASSVGRNQAYGYTF.

V and J are TRBV9 and TRBJ2-1; 7 bases align to TRBD1. The CDR3 spans 16 residues. Germline CDR1 is SGDLS and CDR2 is YYNGEE. V lost 3 bases, J lost 9 bases, and 15 bases stayed unmatched. CDR3 sequence reads: CASSEWPNTGDREQFF. The CDR3 bases are TGTGCCAGCAGCGAATGGCCCAATACAGGGGACCGTGAGCAGTTCTTC. Full variable domain (missing parts from reference TRBV9 and TRBJ2-1): DSGVTQTPKHLITATGQRVTLRCSPRSGDLSVYWYQQSLDQGLQFLIQYYNGEERAKGNILERFSAQQFPDLHSELNLSSLELGDSALYFCASSEWPNTGDREQFFGPGTRLTVL.

This clone showed up just once. This chain connects TRBV14 to TRBJ1-6; maybe TRBD1 (5 bases). Between the trimmed V and J ends, which lost 1 base and 11 bases, there was a span of 9 bases. CDR3 length: 13 residues. Germline V gene data show CDR1 as SGHDN and CDR2 as FVKESK. The CDR3 sequence: CASSQVSGAPLHF. The CDR3 DNA reads as TGTGCCAGCAGCCAAGTTTCGGGGGCACCCCTCCACTTT.

The chain has TRBV4-1 and TRBJ1-2, with D perhaps matching TRBD1 (5 bases). Trimming took off 1 base at V and 2 bases at J, with 14 bases between the two ends. The length of the CDR3 is 16 residues. Germline V gives CDR1 MGHRA, CDR2 YSYEKL. The CDR3 nucleotides are TGCGCCAGCAGCCAAGGTTTTTTAGGGGCCAACTATGGCTACACCTTC. Translation: CASSQGFLGANYGYTF.

V gene TRBV6-2 or TRBV6-3 combines with J gene TRBJ1-5, with D perhaps TRBD1 (5 bases). Trimming left V 6 bases short and J 4 bases short, with 16 bases between. Germline V lookup: CDR1 MNHEY, CDR2 SVGEGT. This CDR3 comprises 15 residues. In DNA, the CDR3 is TGTGCCAGCAGACCTACGACAGCCCTTAATCAGCCCCAGCATTTT. This translates into CASRPTTALNQPQHF.

The chain is built from TRBV19 and TRBJ2-4; 9 bases are shared with TRBD2. J gave up 4 bases and V 4 bases, and 2 bases lay outside the gene matches. The CDR3 length is 14 residues. Germline-derived CDR1 and CDR2 are LNHDA and SQIVND (reference sequence). CDR3 sequence reads: CASSTSGTKNIQYF. CDR3 bases: TGTGCCAGTAGTACTAGCGGGACTAAAAACATTCAGTACTTC.

In this sample, this clone turned up once. The rearrangement uses TRBV29-1 and TRBJ2-2; TRBD2 is a possible D gene (7 bases). The CDR3 length is 16 residues. The germline V gene has CDR1 SQVTM and CDR2 ANQGSEA. V gave up 4 bases and J gave up 0 bases, with 15 bases separating them. CDR3 in amino acids: CSVAMRGGANTGELFF. DNA of the CDR3: TGCAGCGTTGCGATGAGGGGGGGCGCGAACACCGGGGAGCTGTTTTTT.

The V call is TRBV11-1, the J call TRBJ1-2; 7 nucleotides align to TRBD1. J lost 6 bases, V lost 5 bases, and 6 bases had no gene match. This CDR3 comprises 13 residues. Germline V gives CDR1 SGHAT, CDR2 FQDESV (reference sequence). Written as DNA, the CDR3 is TGTGCCAGCAGCCAACAGGGGCGGGATGGCTACACCTTC. As protein: CASSQQGRDGYTF.

The chain employs TRBV30 and TRBJ1-2; the match to TRBD1 covers 8 bases. Germline-derived CDR1 and CDR2 are GTSNPN and SVGIG (reference sequence). V lost 0 bases, J lost 3 bases, and 6 bases stayed unmatched. The CDR3 is 15 residues long. The CDR3 region is CAWSVRAGGDYGYTF. The CDR3 nucleotides read TGTGCCTGGAGTGTACGTGCAGGGGGCGACTATGGCTACACCTTC.

This chain joins TRBV27 and TRBJ2-1; D may be TRBD1 (6 bases). The CDR3 sequence is 13 residues long. V lost 3 bases to trimming and J lost 10 bases, with 13 bases between them. The V gene's germline CDR1 is MNHEY and CDR2 SMNVEV (reference sequence). CDR3 loop: CASSLAGAGEQFF. The DNA for the CDR3 is TGTGCCAGCAGTTTGGCAGGGGCTGGAGAGCAGTTCTTC.

The CDR3 nucleotides are TGTGCCAGCAGCTTACAGGGTAACTATGGCTACACCTTC. This gives the protein CASSLQGNYGYTF. The chain recombines TRBV7-2 with TRBJ1-2, with D maybe TRBD1 (5 bases). The CDR3 is made up of 13 amino acids. Germline CDR1 and CDR2: SGHTA and FQGNSA. The ends were cut back, 2 bases at V and 1 base at J, with 5 bases in the middle.

This clone came up once. This chain connects TRBV2 to TRBJ2-6, with D uncertain. The V gene lost 7 bases and the J gene lost 2 bases, with 3 bases spanning the gap. Germline V gene lookup returns CDR1 SNHLY and CDR2 FYNNEI. The CDR3 has 12 amino acids. The CDR3 protein is CASNTGANVLTF. The CDR3 DNA sequence: TGTGCCAGCAATACTGGGGCCAACGTCCTGACTTTC.

This chain uses TRBV3-1 (or the pseudogene TRBV3-2) with TRBJ2-1; 10 bases fit TRBD2. V trimming: 2 bases; J trimming: 3 bases; junction bases outside the gene matches: 7. CDR1 is LGHDT and CDR2 is YNNKEL in the germline V gene (reference sequence). The CDR3 loop spans 17 amino acids. Here the CDR3 reads CASSQMLAGAYYNEQFF. The CDR3 coding sequence is TGTGCCAGCAGCCAAATGCTAGCGGGAGCCTACTACAATGAGCAGTTCTTC.

This CDR3 is CASSSHTMNTEAFF. CDR3 in DNA: TGTGCCAGCAGTTCACATACCATGAACACTGAAGCTTTCTTT. The chain employs TRBV5-5 and TRBJ1-1; no firm D call. The CDR3 totals 14 residues. The V gene lost 5 bases and the J gene lost 0 bases, with 11 bases spanning the gap. Germline V gene data show CDR1 as SGHKS and CDR2 as YYEKEE (reference sequence).

The chain carries TRBV19 and TRBJ2-3, with D perhaps matching TRBD2 (5 bases). The CDR3 extends over 12 amino acids. V gave up 5 bases and J gave up 6 bases, with 9 bases separating them. Per germline, CDR1 LNHDA and CDR2 SQIVND (reference sequence). This chain's CDR3 is CASSAGSDTQYF. The DNA for the CDR3 is TGTGCCAGTAGTGCGGGTTCTGATACGCAGTATTTT.